This passage covers 10 T cell receptor beta chains from one sample sequenced in a study of blood T cells in healthy people across ages. Alongside a J-beta primer mix, a sample-barcoded 5' primer served in a second PCR lasting roughly 7 to 12 cycles. Each CDR3 protein is one row after TCRdb ran MiXCR on the 5' RACE reads. This sample has just over 800,000 distinct CDR3 sequences, with approximately 65% found just once. The material sequenced was blood. The source is a man aged 25 to 40 in good health.

The chain uses TRBV24-1 and TRBJ2-2; D gene ambiguous. Trimming took 5 bases from V and 4 from J, leaving 10 bases between them. The V gene's germline CDR1 is KGHDR and CDR2 SFDVKD. The CDR3 consists of 14 residues. CDR3 sequence: CATSGDKITGELFF. The CDR3 nucleotides are TGTGCCACCAGTGGTGACAAGATCACCGGGGAGCTGTTTTTT.

Concerning this clonotype itself: A junction end diverges from the germline sequence, so it may reflect a read error. The rearrangement links TRBV11-2 to TRBJ2-3, with D tentatively TRBD1 (6 bases). The CDR3 covers 16 residues. From germline, CDR1 is SGHAT and CDR2 FQNNGV. CDR3 nucleotides: TGTGCCAGCAGCAGCTACAGGGACCCTAGCACAGATACACAGTATTTT. Translating gives CASSSYRDPSTDTQYF.

The chain employs TRBV27 and TRBJ2-1; the match to TRBD2 covers 7 bases. The CDR3 runs to 12 residues. J was trimmed by 9 bases and V by 3 bases; bases with no gene match: 2. In germline, CDR1 is MNHEY, CDR2 SMNVEV (reference sequence). The CDR3 DNA reads TGTGCCAGCAGTTTTTGGGGGGGTGAGCAGTTCTTC. As protein: CASSFWGGEQFF.

The chain has TRBV9 and TRBJ2-1, with 7 positions matching TRBD1. The J segment lost 1 base and the V segment lost 3 bases, leaving 4 bases of the junction unmatched. The germline V gene has CDR1 SGDLS and CDR2 YYNGEE. This CDR3 contains 15 residues. In nucleotides, the CDR3 is TGTGCCAGCAGCGCGTCGGACAGGTCCTACAATGAGCAGTTCTTC. Its translation: CASSASDRSYNEQFF.

This chain connects TRBV5-1 to TRBJ1-6; D gene uncertain. Germline loops: CDR1 SGHRS, CDR2 YFSETQ. V lost 4 bases to trimming and J lost 8 bases, with 10 bases between them. The CDR3 is 13 residues long. CDR3 in DNA: TGCGCCAGCAGCATCAACAAGGATTCACCCCTCCACTTT. It translates to CASSINKDSPLHF. Variable domain in full (rest from reference TRBV5-1 and TRBJ1-6): KAGVTQTPRYLIKTRGQQVTLSCSPISGHRSVSWYQQTPGQGLQFLFEYFSETQRNKGNFPGRFSGRQFSNSRSEMNVSTLELGDSALYLCASSINKDSPLHFGNGTRLTVT.

This sequence joins TRBV7-9 and TRBJ2-4; D may correspond to TRBD1 or TRBD2 (6 bases each). CDR1 is SEHNR and CDR2 is FQNEAQ in the germline V gene (reference sequence). Trimming left V 5 bases short and J 8 bases short, with 13 bases between. This CDR3 spans 13 amino acids. The CDR3: CASSLPGADIQYF. The CDR3 nucleotides are TGTGCCAGCAGCCTACCGGGGGCGGACATTCAGTACTTC. The variable domain in full, completed from reference TRBV7-9 and TRBJ2-4, reads DTGVSQNPRHKITKRGQNVTFRCDPISEHNRLYWYRQTLGQGPEFLTYFQNEAQLEKSRLLSDRFSAERPKGSFSTLEIQRTEQGDSAMYLCASSLPGADIQYFGAGTRLSVL.

The chain employs TRBV5-5 and TRBJ2-1; TRBD2 might be the D (5 bases). The CDR3 consists of 13 residues. CDR1 is SGHKS, CDR2 YYEKEE, per germline (reference sequence). Trimming took off 0 bases at V and 6 bases at J, with 7 bases between the two ends. CDR3 in DNA: TGTGCCAGCAGCTTGGTGGAGGTCAATGAGCAGTTCTTC. It codes for CASSLVEVNEQFF.

This chain joins TRBV4-3 and TRBJ1-4; no clear D gene. Trimming took 3 bases from V and 0 from J, leaving 11 bases between them. From germline, CDR1 is LGHNA and CDR2 YSLEER. This CDR3 is built from 16 residues. CDR3 protein: CASSHGPVATNEKLFF. The CDR3 nucleotides are TGCGCCAGCAGCCACGGCCCAGTTGCAACTAATGAAAAACTGTTTTTT.

This clonotype was observed a single time. The rearrangement joins TRBV5-8 to TRBJ2-5; D is tentatively TRBD1 or TRBD2 (6 bases each). The V gene's germline CDR1 is SGHTS and CDR2 YDEGEE. This CDR3 contains 15 residues. V lost 4 bases, J lost 2 bases, and 15 bases lay in between. The CDR3 region is CASSPNGGIQETQYF. CDR3 coding DNA: TGTGCCAGCAGCCCTAACGGGGGCATTCAAGAGACCCAGTACTTC.

V is TRBV28 and J is TRBJ2-3, with 9 bases aligning to TRBD2. Trimming took 7 bases from V and 8 from J; bases not matched to a gene: 13. The germline V gene encodes CDR1 MDHEN and CDR2 SYDVKM. This CDR3 has 15 amino acids. CDR3: CASNAGGPVVGTQYF. In DNA form, the CDR3 reads TGTGCCAGCAACGCGGGGGGGCCGGTAGTCGGTACGCAGTATTTT.